A selection of T cell receptor beta chains follows, all from one sample in a study of breast tumors, draining lymph nodes, adjacent tissues. TCRdb fed the multiplex PCR reads into MiXCR, producing one record per CDR3 protein. The data contain approximately 300,000 distinct CDR3 sequences, about 30% of them seen just once; the ten biggest clones take up about 1%. The sequencing sample was made of axillary lymph node tissue. These receptors were collected from a female donor with breast cancer. Some clones in this sample may be carry-over from other donors' samples. Each CDR3 is given with its conserved first and last residue. The D gene is left open where the match is weak. Size tells how often a clone was seen (once, few, many) or the class of an expanded clone, and some rows leave it out.

D: -
size: -
V: TRBV5-1
J: TRBJ2-3
CDR3: CASSLPQGRGTQYF
DNA: TGCGCCAGCAGTCTCCCCCAGGGGAGAGGAACGCAGTATTTT

D: -
size: many
V: TRBV12-3/TRBV12-4
J: TRBJ2-2
CDR3: CASKTRGLNTGELFF
DNA: TGTGCCAGCAAAACGCGCGGGTTGAACACCGGGGAGCTGTTTTTT

D: -
size: -
V: TRBV7-2
J: TRBJ1-1
CDR3: CAGSPDTLYTEAFF
DNA: TGTGCCGGCAGCCCTGACACATTATACACTGAAGCTTTCTTT

D: -
size: many
V: TRBV7-9
J: TRBJ2-1
CDR3: CASSLGTYNEQFF
DNA: TGTGCCAGCAGCTTAGGGACCTACAATGAGCAGTTCTTC

D: TRBD1
size: many
V: TRBV4-1
J: TRBJ2-2
CDR3: CASSPTGVTGELFF
DNA: TGCGCCAGCAGCCCAACAGGGGTCACCGGGGAGCTGTTTTTT

D: -
size: -
V: TRBV24-1
J: TRBJ1-6
CDR3: CATSWGTDRYICSARASGDSPLHF
DNA: -

D: TRBD2
size: -
V: TRBV3-1
J: TRBJ2-7
CDR3: CASSQGTSGVYGQYF
DNA: TGTGCCAGCAGCCAAGGGACTAGCGGGGTGTACGGGCAGTACTTC

D: TRBD2
size: many
V: TRBV10-3
J: TRBJ2-2
CDR3: CAISALAEDTGELFF
DNA: TGTGCCATCAGTGCCCTAGCGGAGGACACCGGGGAGCTGTTTTTT

D: TRBD2
size: many
V: TRBV19
J: TRBJ2-3
CDR3: CASSKGLAGVVADTQYF
DNA: TGTGCCAGTAGTAAGGGACTAGCGGGAGTGGTGGCAGATACGCAGTATTTT

D: -
size: -
V: TRBV25-1
J: TRBJ1-1
CDR3: CASSDTGRGTEAFF
DNA: TGTGCCAGCAGTGACACGGGTCGCGGCACTGAAGCTTTCTTT

D: TRBD2
size: -
V: TRBV9
J: TRBJ2-3
CDR3: CASSPGTSWGDTQYF
DNA: TGTGCCAGCAGCCCAGGGACTAGCTGGGGGGATACGCAGTATTTT

D: -
size: many
V: TRBV11-3
J: TRBJ2-5
CDR3: CASSLQGSETQYF
DNA: TGTGCCAGCAGCTTGCAGGGTTCGGAGACCCAGTACTTC

D: TRBD1
size: -
V: TRBV2
J: TRBJ1-2
CDR3: CASGTGTGGALYGYTF
DNA: TGTGCCAGCGGCACAGGGACAGGCGGCGCACTCTATGGCTACACCTTC

D: TRBD1
size: many
V: TRBV4-2
J: TRBJ2-3
CDR3: CASSQSDRGPYTQYF
DNA: TGTGCCAGCAGCCAATCCGACAGGGGGCCGTATACGCAGTATTTT

D: TRBD1
size: -
V: TRBV19
J: TRBJ1-4
CDR3: CASSIVAGGKRGEKLFF
DNA: TGTGCCAGTAGTATAGTGGCAGGGGGCAAAAGGGGTGAAAAACTGTTTTTT

D: -
size: many
V: TRBV4-1
J: TRBJ2-5
CDR3: CASSHPQRQETQYF
DNA: TGCGCCAGCAGCCATCCCCAAAGGCAAGAGACCCAGTACTTC

D: TRBD2
size: many
V: TRBV20-1
J: TRBJ2-7
CDR3: CSARDVREFYEQYF
DNA: TGCAGTGCTAGAGACGTGCGGGAGTTCTACGAGCAGTACTTC

D: -
size: many
V: TRBV4-3
J: TRBJ1-3
CDR3: CASSQNGRSFSGNTIYF
DNA: TGCGCCAGCAGCCAGAATGGACGGAGCTTCTCTGGAAACACCATATATTTT

D: -
size: many
V: TRBV24-1
J: TRBJ2-5
CDR3: CATGGGLSAETQYF
DNA: TGTGCCACCGGAGGGGGTTTAAGTGCGGAGACCCAGTACTTC

D: TRBD1
size: many
V: TRBV9
J: TRBJ2-2
CDR3: CASSWTGANTGELFF
DNA: TGTGCCAGCAGCTGGACAGGGGCGAACACCGGGGAGCTGTTTTTT

D: -
size: -
V: TRBV20-1
J: TRBJ1-2
CDR3: CSAISPYYGYTF
DNA: TGCAGTGCTATAAGCCCCTACTATGGCTACACCTTC

D: -
size: -
V: TRBV19
J: TRBJ2-5
CDR3: CASSIGGGQQETQYF
DNA: TGTGCCAGTAGTATAGGGGGGGGACAGCAAGAGACCCAGTACTTC

D: TRBD1
size: many
V: TRBV6-5
J: TRBJ2-7
CDR3: CASRMDRDRAQYF
DNA: TGTGCCAGCAGAATGGACAGGGATCGTGCGCAGTACTTC

D: -
size: many
V: TRBV15
J: TRBJ2-7
CDR3: CATSREHYEQYF
DNA: TGTGCCACCAGCAGAGAACATTACGAGCAGTACTTC

D: -
size: many
V: TRBV20-1
J: TRBJ2-7
CDR3: CSAKGGASGHNEQYF
DNA: TGCAGTGCTAAGGGGGGCGCGTCGGGTCACAACGAGCAGTACTTC

D: TRBD1
size: many
V: TRBV11-3
J: TRBJ2-3
CDR3: CASSPTPGTENTDTQYF
DNA: TGTGCCAGCAGCCCCACCCCCGGGACAGAAAACACAGATACGCAGTATTTT

D: -
size: many
V: TRBV7-9
J: TRBJ1-3
CDR3: CASSLAGGLPGGTIYF
DNA: TGTGCCAGCAGCTTAGCGGGGGGGTTACCCGGAGGCACCATATATTTT

D: -
size: few
V: TRBV18
J: TRBJ2-7
CDR3: CASSRSETYEQYF
DNA: TGTGCCAGCTCACGGTCAGAAACCTACGAGCAGTACTTC

D: TRBD2
size: many
V: TRBV11-2
J: TRBJ2-1
CDR3: CASSQRLAGSYNEQFF
DNA: TGTGCCAGCAGCCAAAGACTAGCGGGAAGCTACAATGAGCAGTTCTTC

D: TRBD1
size: -
V: TRBV19
J: TRBJ1-5
CDR3: CASSIRDRVSCSNQPQHF
DNA: TGTGCCAGCAGTATAAGGGACAGGGTCTCCTGCAGCAATCAGCCCCAGCATTTT

D: TRBD2
size: many
V: TRBV4-1
J: TRBJ2-1
CDR3: CASSQAWRGGNEQFF
DNA: TGCGCCAGCAGCCAAGCGTGGCGGGGGGGCAATGAGCAGTTCTTC

D: -
size: -
V: TRBV7-9
J: TRBJ2-3
CDR3: CASSLAGGDTQYF
DNA: TGTGCCAGCAGCTTGGCCGGCGGGGATACGCAGTATTTT

D: -
size: many
V: TRBV6-5
J: TRBJ2-7
CDR3: CASSSSGDEQYF
DNA: TGTGCCAGCAGTTCCTCAGGTGACGAGCAGTACTTC

D: TRBD1
size: many
V: TRBV7-9
J: TRBJ2-7
CDR3: CASSRDRGDLYF
DNA: TGTGCCAGCAGCCGGGACAGGGGTGATCTGTACTTC

D: TRBD1
size: few
V: TRBV12-3/TRBV12-4
J: TRBJ2-5
CDR3: CASSFRTTGAGRETQYF
DNA: TGTGCCAGCAGTTTCCGGACCACAGGGGCTGGCCGTGAGACCCAGTACTTC

D: TRBD2
size: -
V: TRBV2
J: TRBJ2-7
CDR3: CASSMIGGGGGEQYF
DNA: TGTGCCAGCAGTATGATCGGGGGGGGTGGGGGCGAGCAGTACTTC

D: -
size: -
V: TRBV6-1
J: TRBJ1-5
CDR3: CASGEAAQGINQPQHF
DNA: TGTGCCAGCGGTGAAGCAGCGCAGGGGATAAATCAGCCCCAGCATTTT

D: -
size: many
V: TRBV5-1
J: TRBJ1-2
CDR3: CASSLEGHPTDGYTF
DNA: TGCGCCAGCAGCTTGGAGGGGCATCCCACGGATGGCTACACCTTC

D: TRBD1
size: -
V: TRBV7-9
J: TRBJ1-4
CDR3: CASSLTGTGGYNEKLFF
DNA: TGTGCCAGCAGCTTAACGGGGACAGGGGGCTACAATGAAAAACTGTTTTTT

D: TRBD2
size: -
V: TRBV28
J: TRBJ2-7
CDR3: CASSKTSGTFEQYF
DNA: TGTGCCAGCAGTAAGACTAGCGGGACCTTCGAGCAGTACTTC

D: TRBD1
size: many
V: TRBV7-2
J: TRBJ2-7
CDR3: CASSHVPGTGGVEQYF
DNA: TGTGCCAGCAGTCATGTCCCCGGGACAGGTGGAGTCGAGCAGTACTTC

D: -
size: many
V: TRBV10-2
J: TRBJ2-1
CDR3: CASSETWDNNEQFF
DNA: TGCGCCAGCAGTGAAACGTGGGACAACAATGAGCAGTTCTTC

D: -
size: many
V: TRBV11-2
J: TRBJ2-1
CDR3: CASSLVGVNEQFF
DNA: TGTGCCAGCAGCTTAGTTGGTGTCAATGAGCAGTTCTTC

D: TRBD1
size: -
V: TRBV28
J: TRBJ2-1
CDR3: CASSSFAGTGGDEQFF
DNA: TGTGCCAGCAGTTCTTTCGCCGGGACAGGGGGCGATGAGCAGTTCTTC

D: -
size: many
V: TRBV19
J: TRBJ1-5
CDR3: CASSIRNSGAYSNQPQHF
DNA: TGTGCCAGTAGTATAAGGAATTCGGGAGCCTATAGCAATCAGCCCCAGCATTTT

D: -
size: many
V: TRBV12-3/TRBV12-4
J: TRBJ2-7
CDR3: CASSPRREQYF
DNA: TGTGCCAGCAGCCCCCGCAGAGAGCAGTACTTC

D: TRBD2
size: many
V: TRBV9
J: TRBJ2-1
CDR3: CASSVLAVNNEQFF
DNA: TGTGCCAGCAGCGTACTAGCGGTGAACAATGAGCAGTTCTTC

D: -
size: -
V: TRBV10-1
J: TRBJ1-2
CDR3: CASSEEQGLGYTF
DNA: TGCGCCAGCAGTGAAGAACAGGGATTGGGGTACACCTTC

D: -
size: few
V: TRBV27
J: TRBJ1-4
CDR3: CASSLGQEGEKLFF
DNA: TGTGCCAGCAGTTTAGGGCAGGAAGGTGAAAAACTGTTTTTT

D: TRBD2
size: -
V: TRBV28
J: TRBJ2-3
CDR3: CASSSRLAATDTQYF
DNA: TGTGCCAGCAGTTCAAGACTAGCGGCCACAGATACGCAGTATTTT

D: TRBD1
size: many
V: TRBV6-5
J: TRBJ1-4
CDR3: CASKPRDRGKEKLFF
DNA: TGTGCCAGCAAACCCCGGGACAGGGGGAAGGAAAAACTGTTTTTT